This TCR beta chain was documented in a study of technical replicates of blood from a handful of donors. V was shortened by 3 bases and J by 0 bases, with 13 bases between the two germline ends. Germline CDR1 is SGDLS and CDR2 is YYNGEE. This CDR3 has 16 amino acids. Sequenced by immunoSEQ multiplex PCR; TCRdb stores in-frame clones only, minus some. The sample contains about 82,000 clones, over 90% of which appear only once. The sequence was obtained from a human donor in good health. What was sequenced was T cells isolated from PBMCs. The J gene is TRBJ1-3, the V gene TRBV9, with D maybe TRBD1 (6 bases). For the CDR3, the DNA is TGTGCCAGCAGCGCCAGGACAGATCTCTCTGGAAACACCATATATTTT. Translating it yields CASSARTDLSGNTIYF.